Reported below is one T cell receptor beta chain. This record comes from a study of blood T cell repertoires in COVID-19. The assay was immunoSEQ multiplex PCR, and TCRdb's table has in-frame clones only and misses some. The sample has fewer than 250,000 clones, around three quarters seen once. Input material: PBMCs or T cells enriched from blood (not recorded which). The source is a woman aged 45 to 65 with acute COVID-19.

The CDR3 sequence is CASREDRYGYTF. In DNA form, the CDR3 reads TGTGCCAGTAGGGAGGACCGCTATGGCTACACCTTC. The chain combines TRBV19 with TRBJ1-2; D gene unclear. The CDR3 contains 12 residues. Germline values: CDR1 LNHDA, CDR2 SQIVND (reference sequence). The germline V and J ends were trimmed by 6 bases and 4 bases, with 9 bases remaining between them.